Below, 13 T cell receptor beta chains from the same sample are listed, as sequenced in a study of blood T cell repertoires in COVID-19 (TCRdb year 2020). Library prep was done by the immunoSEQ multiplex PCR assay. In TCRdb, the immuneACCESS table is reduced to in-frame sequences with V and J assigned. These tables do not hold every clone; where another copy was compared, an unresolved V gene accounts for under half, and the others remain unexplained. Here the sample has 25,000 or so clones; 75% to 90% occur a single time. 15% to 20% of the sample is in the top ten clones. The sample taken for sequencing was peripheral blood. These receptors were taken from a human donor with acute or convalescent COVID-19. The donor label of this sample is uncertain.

The CDR3 sequence: CASQGETSTDTQYF. CDR3 nucleotides: TGTGCCAGCCAGGGGGAAACTAGCACAGATACGCAGTATTTT. The chain couples TRBV18 to TRBJ2-3, with 7 positions matching TRBD1. CDR1 is KGHSH, CDR2 LQKENI, per germline. V lost 8 bases and J lost 0; bases outside the gene matches: 5. CDR3 size: 14 residues.

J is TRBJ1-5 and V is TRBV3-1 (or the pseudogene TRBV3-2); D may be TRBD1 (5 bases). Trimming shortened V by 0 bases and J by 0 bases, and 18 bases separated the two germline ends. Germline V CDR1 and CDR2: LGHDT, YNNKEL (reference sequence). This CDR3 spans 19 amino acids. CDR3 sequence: CASSQDDDPGGFSNQPQHF. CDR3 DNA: TGTGCCAGCAGCCAAGATGACGATCCCGGGGGGTTTAGCAATCAGCCCCAGCATTTT.

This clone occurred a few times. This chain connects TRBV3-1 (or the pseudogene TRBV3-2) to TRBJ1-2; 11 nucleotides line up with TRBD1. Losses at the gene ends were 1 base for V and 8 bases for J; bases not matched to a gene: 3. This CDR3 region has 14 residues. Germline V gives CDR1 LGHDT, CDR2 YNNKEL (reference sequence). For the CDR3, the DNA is TGTGCCAGCAGCCAAGGGACAGGGGGCATCGGCTACACCTTC. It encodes CASSQGTGGIGYTF.

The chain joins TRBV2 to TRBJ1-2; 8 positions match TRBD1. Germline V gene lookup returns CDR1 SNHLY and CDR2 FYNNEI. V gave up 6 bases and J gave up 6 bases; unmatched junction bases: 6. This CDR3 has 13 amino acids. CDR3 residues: CASRPQGANGYTF. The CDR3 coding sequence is TGTGCCAGCAGACCCCAGGGGGCGAATGGCTACACCTTC.

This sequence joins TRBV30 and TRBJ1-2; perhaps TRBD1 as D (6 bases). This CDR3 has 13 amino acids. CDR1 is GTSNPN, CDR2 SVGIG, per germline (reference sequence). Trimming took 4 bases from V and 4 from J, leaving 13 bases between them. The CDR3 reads CAWTRTDSYGYTF. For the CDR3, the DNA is TGTGCCTGGACTCGGACAGACTCCTATGGCTACACCTTC. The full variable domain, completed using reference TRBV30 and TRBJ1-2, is SQTIHQWPATLVQPVGSPLSLECTVEGTSNPNLYWYRQAAGRGLQLLFYSVGIGQISSEVPQNLSASRPQDRQFILSSKKLLLSDSGFYLCAWTRTDSYGYTFGSGTRLTVV.

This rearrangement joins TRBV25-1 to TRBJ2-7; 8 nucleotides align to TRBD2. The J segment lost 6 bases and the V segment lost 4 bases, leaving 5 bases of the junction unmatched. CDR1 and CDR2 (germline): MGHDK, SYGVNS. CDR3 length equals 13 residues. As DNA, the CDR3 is TGTGCCAGCAGTGCCCGGGGGGGTGGCGAGCAGTACTTC. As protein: CASSARGGGEQYF.

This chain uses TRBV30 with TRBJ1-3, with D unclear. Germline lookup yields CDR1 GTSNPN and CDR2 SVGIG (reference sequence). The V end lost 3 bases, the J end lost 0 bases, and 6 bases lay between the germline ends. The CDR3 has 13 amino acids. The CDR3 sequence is CAWSRYSGNTIYF. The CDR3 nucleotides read TGTGCCTGGAGCCGGTACTCTGGAAACACCATATATTTT. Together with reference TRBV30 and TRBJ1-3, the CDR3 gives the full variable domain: SQTIHQWPATLVQPVGSPLSLECTVEGTSNPNLYWYRQAAGRGLQLLFYSVGIGQISSEVPQNLSASRPQDRQFILSSKKLLLSDSGFYLCAWSRYSGNTIYFGEGSWLTVV.

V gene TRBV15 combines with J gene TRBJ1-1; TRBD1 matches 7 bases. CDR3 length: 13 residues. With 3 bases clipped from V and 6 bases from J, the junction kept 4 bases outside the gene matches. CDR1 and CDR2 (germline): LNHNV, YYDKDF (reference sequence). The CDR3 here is CATSRSGTAEAFF. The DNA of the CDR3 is TGTGCCACCAGCAGGTCCGGGACAGCTGAAGCTTTCTTT.

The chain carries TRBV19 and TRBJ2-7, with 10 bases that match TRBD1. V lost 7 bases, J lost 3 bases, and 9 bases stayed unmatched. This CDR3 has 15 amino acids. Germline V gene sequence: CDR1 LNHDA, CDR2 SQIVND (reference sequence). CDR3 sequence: CASKDTGQGNYEQYF. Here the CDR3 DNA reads TGTGCCAGTAAAGATACGGGACAGGGGAACTACGAGCAGTACTTC.

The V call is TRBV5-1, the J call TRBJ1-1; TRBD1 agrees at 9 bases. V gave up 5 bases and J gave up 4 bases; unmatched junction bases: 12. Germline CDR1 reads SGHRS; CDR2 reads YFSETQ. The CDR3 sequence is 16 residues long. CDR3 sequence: CASRAGTGRTSTEAFF. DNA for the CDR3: TGCGCCAGCAGGGCCGGGACAGGGAGGACGAGCACTGAAGCTTTCTTT. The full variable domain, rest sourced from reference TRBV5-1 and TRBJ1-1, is KAGVTQTPRYLIKTRGQQVTLSCSPISGHRSVSWYQQTPGQGLQFLFEYFSETQRNKGNFPGRFSGRQFSNSRSEMNVSTLELGDSALYLCASRAGTGRTSTEAFFGQGTRLTVV.

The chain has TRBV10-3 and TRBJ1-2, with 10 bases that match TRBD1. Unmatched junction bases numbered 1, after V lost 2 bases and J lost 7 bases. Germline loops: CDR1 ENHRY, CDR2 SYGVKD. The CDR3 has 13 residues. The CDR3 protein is CAISEDRGLGYTF. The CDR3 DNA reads TGTGCCATCAGTGAGGACAGGGGGCTTGGCTACACCTTC.

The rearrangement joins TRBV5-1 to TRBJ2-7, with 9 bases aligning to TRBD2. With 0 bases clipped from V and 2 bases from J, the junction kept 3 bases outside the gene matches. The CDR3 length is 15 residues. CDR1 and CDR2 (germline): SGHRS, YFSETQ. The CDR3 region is CASSLGLAATYEQYF. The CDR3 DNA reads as TGCGCCAGCAGCTTGGGACTAGCGGCCACCTACGAGCAGTACTTC. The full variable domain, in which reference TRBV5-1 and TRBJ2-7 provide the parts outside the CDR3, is KAGVTQTPRYLIKTRGQQVTLSCSPISGHRSVSWYQQTPGQGLQFLFEYFSETQRNKGNFPGRFSGRQFSNSRSEMNVSTLELGDSALYLCASSLGLAATYEQYFGPGTRLTVT.

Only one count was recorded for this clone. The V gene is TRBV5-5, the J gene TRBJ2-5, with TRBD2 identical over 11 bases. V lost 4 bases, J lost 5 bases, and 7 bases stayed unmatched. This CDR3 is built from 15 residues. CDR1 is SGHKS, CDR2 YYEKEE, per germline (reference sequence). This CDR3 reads CASSGRTSGSETQYF. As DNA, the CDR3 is TGTGCCAGCAGCGGCCGGACTAGCGGGTCGGAGACCCAGTACTTC.